The 32 T cell receptor beta chains presented below share a single source sample, sequenced in a study of OX40 agonist ivuxolimab in advanced cancers. The repertoire was sequenced with immunoSEQ multiplex PCR; TCRdb's copy has only in-frame clones and lacks some. This table holds some 70,000 clones, approximately 90% found once. This sample comprised CD4+ or CD8+ T cells sorted from blood, obtained in a trial of the OX40 agonist ivuxolimab. The receptors originated from an adult with an advanced solid tumor such as melanoma, head and neck, liver or kidney cancer.

The gene calls are TRBV14 and TRBJ2-1, with a tentative D call TRBD2 (5 bases). The germline gives CDR1 SGHDN, CDR2 FVKESK. The V end was cut by 1 base, the J end by 5 bases, with 12 bases between. The CDR3 extends over 15 amino acids. DNA of the CDR3: TGTGCCAGCAGCCAAGTCCAGAGGGTGGACAATGAGCAGTTCTTC. The encoded protein is CASSQVQRVDNEQFF.

The chain links TRBV11-2 to TRBJ2-1; D unclear. Germline values: CDR1 SGHAT, CDR2 FQNNGV. The CDR3 runs to 13 residues. V was cut by 2 bases and J by 7 bases, with 9 bases left in between. CDR3 sequence (DNA): TGTGCCAGCAGCTTATCTTATACTAATGAGCAGTTCTTC. It codes for CASSLSYTNEQFF.

The genes are TRBV7-9 and TRBJ2-7; D remains ambiguous. V lost 5 bases to trimming and J lost 3 bases, with 17 bases between them. CDR3 length: 15 amino acids. CDR1 is SEHNR, CDR2 FQNEAQ, per germline (reference sequence). DNA for the CDR3: TGTGCCAGCAGCCCCACCTCTGGAGAGGTCTACGAGCAGTACTTC. This encodes CASSPTSGEVYEQYF. The full variable domain, in which reference TRBV7-9 and TRBJ2-7 provide the parts outside the CDR3, is DTGVSQNPRHKITKRGQNVTFRCDPISEHNRLYWYRQTLGQGPEFLTYFQNEAQLEKSRLLSDRFSAERPKGSFSTLEIQRTEQGDSAMYLCASSPTSGEVYEQYFGPGTRLTVT.

CDR3 loop: CANAGQPPYEQYF. Written as DNA, the CDR3 is TGCGCCAACGCGGGACAGCCACCCTACGAGCAGTACTTC. The chain carries TRBV5-1 and TRBJ2-7, with D possibly being TRBD1 (7 bases). Trimming left V 9 bases short and J 2 bases short, with 15 bases between. CDR3 length equals 13 residues. In germline, CDR1 is SGHRS, CDR2 YFSETQ.

This clone came up once. V usage is TRBV27 and J usage is TRBJ2-7; D is tentatively TRBD1 or TRBD2 (5 bases each). This CDR3 has 13 residues. CDR1 is MNHEY, CDR2 SMNVEV, per germline (reference sequence). The V gene lost 5 bases and the J gene lost 0 bases, with 8 bases spanning the gap. The CDR3 coding sequence is TGTGCCAGCAGTAGAGGGGTCTCCTACGAGCAGTACTTC. Translating it yields CASSRGVSYEQYF.

In regard to this clone: Other DNA sequences within the sample encode an identical CDR3. The chain is built from TRBV5-1 and TRBJ2-3, with unresolved D. Germline V lookup: CDR1 SGHRS, CDR2 YFSETQ. Between the trimmed V and J ends, which lost 4 bases and 3 bases, there was a span of 6 bases. This CDR3 region has 12 residues. Written as DNA, the CDR3 is TGCGCCAGCAGCCTCACTACAGATACGCAGTATTTT. Amino acid sequence: CASSLTTDTQYF.

The rearrangement uses TRBV23-1 and TRBJ2-7; D not resolved. TRBV23-1 is noted as an ORF with a role that remains uncertain. V lost 6 bases to trimming and J lost 7 bases, with 4 bases between them. The CDR3 length is 9 residues. This chain's CDR3 is CASRGEQYF. Written as DNA, the CDR3 is TGCGCCAGCAGGGGGGAGCAGTACTTC.

The V call is TRBV27, the J call TRBJ1-6; weak D call: TRBD1 (5 bases). Trimming took 4 bases from V and 4 from J, leaving 8 bases between them. From germline, CDR1 is MNHEY and CDR2 SMNVEV (reference sequence). This CDR3 has 14 amino acids. CDR3 coding DNA: TGTGCCAGCAGTTCGGGGCAGTATAATTCACCCCTCCACTTT. Translated: CASSSGQYNSPLHF.

The chain couples TRBV5-1 to TRBJ2-1; 8 bases are shared with TRBD2. J gave up 3 bases and V 7 bases, and 3 bases lay outside the gene matches. Germline V gene lookup returns CDR1 SGHRS and CDR2 YFSETQ. This CDR3 has 13 amino acids. The CDR3 DNA is TGCGCCAGCTCCCGGGAGGGCTACAATGAGCAGTTCTTC. Translating it yields CASSREGYNEQFF.

The chain joins TRBV5-1 to TRBJ2-3, with 13 bases fitting TRBD2. The germline CDR1 and CDR2 sequences are SGHRS and YFSETQ. The CDR3 runs to 16 residues. Trimming cost V 0 bases and J 4 bases; bases outside gene matches: 2. The CDR3 is CASSLGLAGGADTQYF. The CDR3 DNA sequence: TGCGCCAGCAGCTTGGGACTAGCGGGAGGAGCAGATACGCAGTATTTT.

J is TRBJ2-2 and V is TRBV7-3; D unresolved. The germline V gene has CDR1 SGHTA and CDR2 FQGTGA. Trimming took 0 bases from V and 4 from J, leaving 3 bases between them. The CDR3 contains 13 residues. In nucleotides, the CDR3 is TGTGCCAGCAGCTTAACCCTCACCGGGGAGCTGTTTTTT. This sequence encodes CASSLTLTGELFF.

The genes are TRBV7-9 and TRBJ2-5; TRBD1 aligns across 7 bases. The CDR3 is made up of 14 amino acids. Germline V gene lookup returns CDR1 SEHNR and CDR2 FQNEAQ (reference sequence). J lost 1 base, V lost 5 bases, and 4 bases had no gene match. This CDR3 reads CASSRTGVQETQYF. The CDR3 DNA follows: TGTGCCAGCAGCCGGACAGGAGTCCAAGAGACCCAGTACTTC. The whole variable domain, remainder taken from reference TRBV7-9 and TRBJ2-5, is DTGVSQNPRHKITKRGQNVTFRCDPISEHNRLYWYRQTLGQGPEFLTYFQNEAQLEKSRLLSDRFSAERPKGSFSTLEIQRTEQGDSAMYLCASSRTGVQETQYFGPGTRLLVL.

CDR3 residues: CASSVALDTQYF. The CDR3 DNA sequence: TGTGCCAGCAGCGTGGCGTTAGATACGCAGTATTTT. V usage is TRBV5-4 and J usage is TRBJ2-3; no reliable D call. V was trimmed by 4 bases and J by 5 bases, leaving 8 bases between them. Germline V lookup: CDR1 SGHNT, CDR2 YYREEE (reference sequence). The CDR3 spans 12 residues.

The V gene is TRBV7-2, the J gene TRBJ2-2; D remains ambiguous. Germline V gives CDR1 SGHTA, CDR2 FQGNSA. The CDR3 has 13 amino acids. V lost 3 bases to trimming and J lost 4 bases, with 6 bases between them. Here the CDR3 reads CASSFVATGELFF. The DNA of the CDR3 is TGTGCCAGCAGCTTCGTAGCCACCGGGGAGCTGTTTTTT.

In its sample, this clone was seen once. The chain combines TRBV13 with TRBJ2-7; D is unresolved. The CDR3 contains 14 residues. The V and J ends lost 5 bases and 6 bases respectively, with 17 bases between them. The germline CDR1 and CDR2 sequences are PRHDT and FYEKMQ (reference sequence). The CDR3: CASSPQPLGGEQYF. For the CDR3, the DNA is TGTGCCAGCAGCCCACAACCTTTGGGTGGCGAGCAGTACTTC.

J is TRBJ1-4 and V is TRBV28, with D uncertain. The V gene lost 3 bases and the J gene lost 0 bases, with 11 bases spanning the gap. This CDR3 region has 16 residues. Germline assignment: CDR1 MDHEN and CDR2 SYDVKM. For the CDR3, the DNA is TGTGCCAGCAGTTTCGTTGGCATAACAACTAATGAAAAACTGTTTTTT. The encoded protein is CASSFVGITTNEKLFF.

A single count supports this clone. The rearrangement uses TRBV7-6 and TRBJ2-3; perhaps TRBD1 as D (6 bases). Per germline, CDR1 SGHVS and CDR2 FNYEAQ. Trimming took 5 bases from V and 2 from J, leaving 14 bases between them. The CDR3 has 15 residues. In DNA, the CDR3 is TGTGCCAGCAGCCCGGGACACCTAAACACAGATACGCAGTATTTT. This encodes CASSPGHLNTDTQYF.

The count of this clone is one. V gene TRBV4-3 combines with J gene TRBJ2-3; D call uncertain. V was clipped by 0 bases and J by 6 bases, with 7 bases between them. Germline V gives CDR1 LGHNA, CDR2 YSLEER. The CDR3 extends over 13 amino acids. CDR3 bases: TGCGCCAGCAGCCAAGAGGGCGGTGATACGCAGTATTTT. It translates to CASSQEGGDTQYF.

The chain employs TRBV18 and TRBJ2-7, with 8 positions matching TRBD1. The CDR3 sequence is 15 residues long. V lost 4 bases, J lost 3 bases, and 8 bases stayed unmatched. Germline CDR1 reads KGHSH; CDR2 reads LQKENI. CDR3 sequence reads: CASSLGTGPGYEQYF. CDR3 DNA sequence: TGTGCCAGCTCACTCGGGACAGGCCCTGGCTACGAGCAGTACTTC.

The chain links TRBV9 to TRBJ2-1; 10 bases are a match to TRBD2. CDR3 size: 15 residues. Trimming took 0 bases from V and 7 from J; bases not matched to a gene: 4. CDR1 is SGDLS, CDR2 YYNGEE, per germline. The CDR3 sequence is CASSVDVLAGNEQFF. DNA for the CDR3: TGTGCCAGCAGCGTAGACGTACTAGCGGGAAATGAGCAGTTCTTC. Variable domain in full (rest from reference TRBV9 and TRBJ2-1): DSGVTQTPKHLITATGQRVTLRCSPRSGDLSVYWYQQSLDQGLQFLIQYYNGEERAKGNILERFSAQQFPDLHSELNLSSLELGDSALYFCASSVDVLAGNEQFFGPGTRLTVL.

The chain links TRBV5-1 to TRBJ2-1; 7 positions agree with TRBD1. The CDR3 sequence is 14 residues long. J was trimmed by 7 bases and V by 5 bases; bases with no gene match: 9. Germline V gene lookup returns CDR1 SGHRS and CDR2 YFSETQ. The CDR3 sequence is CASRGQPSENEQFF. In nucleotides, the CDR3 is TGCGCCAGCAGGGGACAGCCCTCGGAAAATGAGCAGTTCTTC.

The V and J genes are TRBV27 and TRBJ2-7, with unresolved D. The CDR3 has 14 residues. V was pared by 3 bases and J by 2 bases, with 11 bases between. The germline CDR1 and CDR2 sequences are MNHEY and SMNVEV (reference sequence). CDR3 residues: CASSFSTDTYEQYF. The CDR3 nucleotides read TGTGCCAGCAGTTTCTCGACTGACACCTACGAGCAGTACTTC.

V is TRBV5-4 and J is TRBJ1-1; 7 nucleotides line up with TRBD1. Germline V gene sequence: CDR1 SGHNT, CDR2 YYREEE (reference sequence). The length of the CDR3 is 15 residues. Trimming cost V 2 bases and J 1 base; bases outside gene matches: 5. The chain's CDR3 is CASSLTTGANTEAFF. In DNA, the CDR3 is TGTGCCAGCAGCTTAACTACAGGGGCGAACACTGAAGCTTTCTTT.

This clone appeared a few times. V is TRBV19 and J is TRBJ2-3; 7 bases are a match to TRBD2. This CDR3 contains 23 residues. Germline V gives CDR1 LNHDA, CDR2 SQIVND (reference sequence). The V gene end was trimmed by 1 base and the J gene end by 2 bases; junction bases not matched to a gene: 27. The CDR3, as DNA: TGTGCCAGTAGTATAGGAGCGTCGGCGGGAGCGCCCGGGAAGTTGAGGCTCACAGATACGCAGTATTTT. Translated: CASSIGASAGAPGKLRLTDTQYF.

The chain combines TRBV4-1 with TRBJ1-5; TRBD1 is a possible D gene (5 bases). V lost 0 bases, J lost 3 bases, and 15 bases lay in between. The CDR3 contains 17 residues. Germline V lookup: CDR1 MGHRA, CDR2 YSYEKL. The CDR3 DNA reads as TGCGCCAGCAGCCAAGAGGGGGGTGTAGGTTTCAATCAGCCCCAGCATTTT. Translating gives CASSQEGGVGFNQPQHF.

V gene TRBV6-1 combines with J gene TRBJ2-3; D is unresolved. Germline V gene lookup returns CDR1 MNHNS and CDR2 SASEGT. V shed 4 bases and J shed 2 bases, with 13 bases lying between them. The CDR3 covers 15 residues. CDR3 sequence reads: CASSAGSPPTDTQYF. DNA for the CDR3: TGTGCCAGCAGTGCGGGCAGTCCCCCCACAGATACGCAGTATTTT.

The V gene is TRBV5-4, the J gene TRBJ1-2; D call uncertain. This CDR3 has 13 residues. The germline V gene has CDR1 SGHNT and CDR2 YYREEE (reference sequence). The ends were cut back, 4 bases at V and 1 base at J, with 8 bases in the middle. The CDR3 loop reads CASSPDGNYGYTF. For the CDR3, the DNA is TGTGCCAGCAGCCCGGACGGTAACTATGGCTACACCTTC.

V is TRBV18 and J is TRBJ1-1; D is possibly TRBD1 (5 bases). Germline CDR1 is KGHSH and CDR2 is LQKENI. The ends were cut back, 2 bases at V and 5 bases at J, with 6 bases in the middle. The CDR3 runs to 12 residues. CDR3 in amino acids: CASSPGATEAFF. CDR3 DNA sequence: TGTGCCAGCTCACCAGGGGCAACTGAAGCTTTCTTT.

The V call is TRBV7-9, the J call TRBJ2-7; 10 bases fit TRBD1. CDR1 and CDR2 from the germline V gene are SEHNR and FQNEAQ (reference sequence). V trimming: 2 bases; J trimming: 6 bases; junction bases outside the gene matches: 7. The CDR3 consists of 15 residues. This CDR3 reads CASSLRRQGAGEQYF. The DNA of the CDR3 is TGTGCCAGCAGCTTACGCCGACAGGGGGCGGGCGAGCAGTACTTC.

The chain is built from TRBV27 and TRBJ2-3; no reliable D call. Trimming cost V 3 bases and J 2 bases, with 21 bases left between them. Germline values: CDR1 MNHEY, CDR2 SMNVEV (reference sequence). The CDR3 totals 18 residues. CDR3 loop: CASSFRSRARALTDTQYF. The CDR3 DNA sequence: TGTGCCAGCAGTTTCCGTTCCCGCGCCAGAGCACTCACAGATACGCAGTATTTT.

This clone was detected a few times. The chain couples TRBV5-1 to TRBJ2-5; D perhaps matches TRBD2 (5 bases). Germline V CDR1 and CDR2: SGHRS, YFSETQ. V was cut by 8 bases and J by 5 bases, with 22 bases left in between. The CDR3 spans 15 residues. In DNA form, the CDR3 reads TGCGCCAGTACCATTGGTTTGACTTCGGGGGAGACCCAGTACTTC. This gives the protein CASTIGLTSGETQYF.

This chain joins TRBV16 and TRBJ2-1; TRBD2 agrees at 10 bases. The CDR3 spans 19 residues. The V segment lost 4 bases and the J segment 0 bases; nucleotides outside the gene matches: 12. Germline V gene lookup returns CDR1 KGHSY and CDR2 FQNENV. CDR3 in DNA: TGTGCCAGCAGCCTCTCCGGGGCTAGCGGGAGCTCCTCCTACAATGAGCAGTTCTTC. Its protein product is CASSLSGASGSSSYNEQFF.